The 26 T cell receptor beta chains presented below share a single source sample, sequenced in a study of T-cell memory formation after mild COVID-19. TCRdb re-called the 5' RACE reads through MiXCR, storing one row per CDR3 protein. Among roughly 250,000 distinct CDR3 sequences listed, about a sixth were seen once. Sequencing was carried out using PBMCs or a T cell subset sorted from them (not recorded which). Receptor source: a man aged 18 to 30 who had mild COVID-19 (a few samples of this study predate the infection). Cell type and time point are not known.

In its sample, this clonotype was seen a few times. The chain joins TRBV6-2 or TRBV6-3 to TRBJ2-7; 7 bases fit TRBD1. CDR1 and CDR2 from the germline V gene are MNHEY and SVGEGT. Losses at the gene ends were 5 bases for V and 2 bases for J; bases not matched to a gene: 12. This CDR3 region has 16 residues. The CDR3 region is CASSDPQGVGTYEQYF. The DNA for the CDR3 is TGTGCCAGCAGTGACCCCCAGGGGGTTGGGACCTACGAGCAGTACTTC.

This sequence joins TRBV3-1 and TRBJ1-2; D possibly corresponds to TRBD1 (5 bases). V was trimmed by 3 bases and J by 6 bases, leaving 20 bases between them. Germline CDR1 and CDR2: LGHDT and YNNKEL (reference sequence). The CDR3 is 16 amino acids. The CDR3 reads CASSQGVGAASNGYTF. In DNA form, the CDR3 reads TGTGCCAGCAGCCAGGGCGTTGGGGCCGCCTCCAATGGCTACACCTTC. Variable domain in full (rest from reference TRBV3-1 and TRBJ1-2): DTAVSQTPKYLVTQMGNDKSIKCEQNLGHDTMYWYKQDSKKFLKIMFSYNNKELIINETVPNRFSPKSPDKAHLNLHINSLELGDSAVYFCASSQGVGAASNGYTFGSGTRLTVV.

This clonotype was counted only a few times. The CDR3 here is CASSLRGHDSGANVLTF. The CDR3 coding sequence is TGTGCCAGCAGCTTAAGGGGACATGACTCTGGGGCCAACGTCCTGACTTTC. The chain uses TRBV7-9 and TRBJ2-6; tentative D call: TRBD1 (6 bases). The CDR3 runs to 17 residues. The germline CDR1 and CDR2 sequences are SEHNR and FQNEAQ (reference sequence). V shed 2 bases and J shed 0 bases, with 11 bases lying between them.

This clonotype was seen a handful of times. CDR3 coding DNA: TGTGCCAGCAGCTTGGACAGCACGCCCTACGAGCAGTACTTC. This gives the protein CASSLDSTPYEQYF. The chain carries TRBV7-2 and TRBJ2-7; TRBD1 is a possible D gene (6 bases). Trimming took off 3 bases at V and 2 bases at J, with 11 bases between the two ends. The germline gives CDR1 SGHTA, CDR2 FQGNSA. The CDR3 runs to 14 residues.

This clonotype was observed a handful of times. The J gene is TRBJ1-6, the V gene TRBV12-3 or TRBV12-4, with D maybe TRBD1 (5 bases). V was trimmed by 1 base and J by 9 bases, leaving 10 bases between them. The CDR3 is 14 amino acids. The CDR3 DNA reads as TGTGCCAGCAGTTTAGGGGCCAGGGTTTCACCCCTCCACTTT. Protein: CASSLGARVSPLHF.

This clonotype was found many times. The V call is TRBV6-5, the J call TRBJ2-3; D remains ambiguous. Trimming pared 0 bases from V and 5 bases from J, leaving 12 bases between. Germline CDR1 and CDR2: MNHEY and SVGAGI. The CDR3 is 15 amino acids. CDR3 residues: CASSYSGKFRDTQYF. The CDR3 coding sequence is TGTGCCAGCAGTTACTCGGGGAAGTTCCGAGATACGCAGTATTTT.

This clonotype was seen at least ten times. The chain combines TRBV7-2 with TRBJ2-1, with D possibly being TRBD1 (6 bases). V was trimmed by 3 bases and J by 7 bases, leaving 10 bases between them. Germline loops: CDR1 SGHTA, CDR2 FQGNSA. The CDR3 contains 13 residues. The CDR3 DNA follows: TGTGCCAGCAGCTTCAGGGGAAGTAATGAGCAGTTCTTC. It encodes CASSFRGSNEQFF.

The V and J genes are TRBV27 and TRBJ1-5, with a weak D call TRBD1 (5 bases). Germline assignment: CDR1 MNHEY and CDR2 SMNVEV (reference sequence). This CDR3 is 13 amino acids long. V lost 5 bases and J lost 6, with 11 bases in between. Written as DNA, the CDR3 is TGTGCCAGCAGTGCAACGAGGGGTCAGCCCCAGCATTTT. This translates into CASSATRGQPQHF.

This CDR3 is CASSAYRRSTEAFF. The CDR3 nucleotides are TGTGCCAGCAGTGCCTACAGGAGAAGCACTGAAGCTTTCTTT. The chain uses TRBV6-2 or TRBV6-3 and TRBJ1-1; D may be TRBD1 (5 bases). Germline V lookup: CDR1 MNHEY, CDR2 SVGEGT. The CDR3 is 14 amino acids. V lost 5 bases to trimming and J lost 4 bases, with 14 bases between them.

This clonotype was seen a handful of times. The chain carries TRBV9 and TRBJ1-4; 8 nucleotides match TRBD1. This CDR3 has 15 amino acids. With V trimmed by 4 bases and J by 5 bases, 7 bases remained unmatched. CDR1 and CDR2 (germline): SGDLS, YYNGEE. CDR3 in amino acids: CASSPGDRKNEKLFF. CDR3 in DNA: TGTGCCAGCAGCCCTGGGGACAGGAAGAATGAAAAACTGTTTTTT.

This chain uses TRBV11-2 with TRBJ2-7; tentatively, D is TRBD1 or TRBD2 (5 bases each). CDR3 length equals 14 residues. The V end lost 5 bases, the J end lost 4 bases, and 15 bases lay between the germline ends. Germline CDR1 reads SGHAT; CDR2 reads FQNNGV. CDR3 sequence reads: CASSAAGTPYEQYV. The CDR3 nucleotides read TGTGCCAGCAGCGCGGCAGGGACCCCTTACGAGCAGTACGTC.

The sample holds a few counts of this clonotype. The chain has TRBV5-1 and TRBJ2-3, with 15 bases matching TRBD2. Germline assignment: CDR1 SGHRS and CDR2 YFSETQ. V lost 4 bases and J lost 6; bases outside the gene matches: 3. The CDR3 length is 15 residues. The CDR3 nucleotides read TGCGCCAGCAGCCATGGGACTAGCGGGGGGGATACGCAGTATTTT. This translates into CASSHGTSGGDTQYF.

The chain employs TRBV7-2 and TRBJ1-2; no clear D. The CDR3 has 15 residues. Germline CDR1 and CDR2: SGHTA and FQGNSA. The V and J ends lost 1 base and 4 bases respectively, with 13 bases between them. The CDR3 coding sequence is TGTGCCAGCAGCTTAGGGTTAGGGTTTGGCTATGGCTACACCTTC. It yields the protein CASSLGLGFGYGYTF.

In its sample, this clonotype was seen many times. The rearrangement uses TRBV7-3 and TRBJ2-2; D might be TRBD1 (6 bases). The ends were cut back, 3 bases at V and 7 bases at J, with 15 bases in the middle. In germline, CDR1 is SGHTA, CDR2 FQGTGA. This CDR3 contains 15 residues. In DNA form, the CDR3 reads TGTGCCAGCAGCTTTTGGGGGCCCCAAGGCGGGGAGCTGTTTTTT. Translating it yields CASSFWGPQGGELFF.

This clonotype has just a few counts. The gene calls are TRBV20-1 and TRBJ2-5; D possibly corresponds to TRBD2 (7 bases). Per germline, CDR1 DFQATT and CDR2 SNEGSKA (reference sequence). There are 15 residues in the CDR3. V lost 3 bases to trimming and J lost 5 bases, with 19 bases between them. Here the CDR3 reads CSASPRGATWETQYF. DNA for the CDR3: TGCAGTGCTAGTCCCCGGGGGGCTACTTGGGAGACCCAGTACTTC.

This clonotype was counted between two and nine times. The chain couples TRBV7-2 to TRBJ2-3; D is possibly TRBD1 or TRBD2 (6 bases each). Trimming cost V 5 bases and J 7 bases, with 13 bases left between them. Germline assignment: CDR1 SGHTA and CDR2 FQGNSA. The CDR3 runs 13 residues. The CDR3 coding sequence is TGTGCCAGCAGCGCGCCGGGGGCGAATACGCAGTATTTT. This encodes CASSAPGANTQYF.

This clonotype has only a few counts. The chain links TRBV5-4 to TRBJ1-1, with a possible D match to TRBD1 (5 bases). Trimming removed 3 bases at V and 1 base at J, with 19 bases between. This CDR3 spans 17 amino acids. Germline V gives CDR1 SGHNT, CDR2 YYREEE (reference sequence). In DNA, the CDR3 is TGTGCCAGCAGCTCCGAGATCTGGACGGGACCGAACACTGAAGCTTTCTTT. It encodes CASSSEIWTGPNTEAFF.

This clonotype was recorded a few times. The chain employs TRBV20-1 and TRBJ1-1; D perhaps matches TRBD1 (6 bases). Trimming shortened V by 7 bases and J by 6 bases, and 18 bases separated the two germline ends. This CDR3 region has 13 residues. Germline V gene data show CDR1 as DFQATT and CDR2 as SNEGSKA (reference sequence). CDR3 nucleotides: TGCAGTGTCCCCCGGCCAGGGGAGGCTGAAGCTTTCTTT. Protein: CSVPRPGEAEAFF.

This clonotype was seen more than once but under ten times. V usage is TRBV5-4 and J usage is TRBJ1-1; D possibly corresponds to TRBD1 (5 bases). CDR3 length: 12 residues. V was clipped by 0 bases and J by 11 bases, with 11 bases between them. Germline loops: CDR1 SGHNT, CDR2 YYREEE (reference sequence). CDR3 DNA sequence: TGTGCCAGCAGCTTGGGGGGCCGGGAGGCTTTCTTT. This translates into CASSLGGREAFF.

This clonotype showed up many times. The V call is TRBV7-2, the J call TRBJ2-5; D call uncertain. There are 17 residues in the CDR3. Germline values: CDR1 SGHTA, CDR2 FQGNSA. V was trimmed by 1 base and J by 3 bases, leaving 18 bases between them. The CDR3 sequence is CASSLGARWFRKETQYF. The CDR3 nucleotides are TGTGCCAGCAGCTTAGGGGCCCGGTGGTTCCGCAAAGAGACCCAGTACTTC.

The chain uses TRBV6-6 and TRBJ2-7; no definite D call. Germline V gene data show CDR1 as MNHNY and CDR2 as SVGAGI (reference sequence). V was pared by 8 bases and J by 0 bases, with 11 bases between. CDR3 length equals 13 residues. CDR3 bases: TGTGCCAGCGCGGTTCCCAACTCCTACGAGCAGTACTTC. It translates to CASAVPNSYEQYF.

This clonotype was observed a few times. The chain links TRBV14 to TRBJ1-5, with D perhaps TRBD1 (6 bases). This CDR3 contains 17 residues. V was clipped by 5 bases and J by 10 bases, with 27 bases between them. Germline V CDR1 and CDR2: SGHDN, FVKESK. The CDR3 coding sequence is TGTGCCAGCAGCTCTGACAGAGAGTCAGGGGTTATCAGCCCCCAGCATTTT. Translation: CASSSDRESGVISPQHF.

The sample holds a few counts of this clonotype. This sequence joins TRBV4-1 and TRBJ2-5; D perhaps matches TRBD2 (5 bases). This CDR3 has 13 residues. Germline V CDR1 and CDR2: MGHRA, YSYEKL. V was cut by 5 bases and J by 5 bases, with 12 bases left in between. The CDR3 bases are TGCGCCAGCAGCGCTACTAGAGTGGAGACCCAGTACTTC. It codes for CASSATRVETQYF.

Here the CDR3 DNA reads TGTGCCAGCAGCTTAAGTAGCGGAGCCTACGAGCAGTACGTC. Its protein product is CASSLSSGAYEQYV. The rearrangement uses TRBV7-2 and TRBJ2-7; D might be TRBD2 (6 bases). Trimming left V 2 bases short and J 2 bases short, with 10 bases between. The CDR3 is 14 amino acids. Germline V CDR1 and CDR2: SGHTA, FQGNSA.

This rearrangement joins TRBV6-2 or TRBV6-3 to TRBJ2-7; 11 positions match TRBD2. Germline lookup yields CDR1 MNHEY and CDR2 SVGEGT. V dropped 5 bases and J dropped 1; count of bases not matched to a gene: 7. This CDR3 contains 16 residues. This chain's CDR3 is CASSILAGAISYEQYF. The CDR3 coding sequence is TGTGCCAGCAGTATACTAGCGGGGGCAATATCCTACGAGCAGTACTTC.

In this sample, this clonotype turned up many times. J is TRBJ2-3 and V is TRBV4-3, with a possible D match to TRBD1 (5 bases). The CDR3 spans 15 residues. Per germline, CDR1 LGHNA and CDR2 YSLEER. Trimming left V 1 base short and J 1 base short, with 9 bases between. The chain's CDR3 is CASSQVTGRTDTQYF. The CDR3 nucleotides are TGCGCCAGCAGCCAAGTTACAGGCCGCACAGATACGCAGTATTTT.